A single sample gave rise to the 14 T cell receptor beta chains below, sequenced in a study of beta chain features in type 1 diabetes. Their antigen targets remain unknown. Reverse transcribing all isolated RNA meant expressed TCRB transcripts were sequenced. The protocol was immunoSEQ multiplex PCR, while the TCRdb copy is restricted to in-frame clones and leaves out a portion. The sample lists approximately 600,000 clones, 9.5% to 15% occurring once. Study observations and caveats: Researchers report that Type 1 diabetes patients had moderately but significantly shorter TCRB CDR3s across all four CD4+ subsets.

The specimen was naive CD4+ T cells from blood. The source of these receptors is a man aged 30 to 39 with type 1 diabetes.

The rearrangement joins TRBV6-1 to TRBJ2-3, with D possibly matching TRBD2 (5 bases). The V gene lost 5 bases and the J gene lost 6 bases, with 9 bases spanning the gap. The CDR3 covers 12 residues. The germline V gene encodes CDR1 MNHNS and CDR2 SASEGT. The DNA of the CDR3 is TGTGCCAGCAGTCAGACTACCGATACGCAGTATTTT. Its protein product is CASSQTTDTQYF.

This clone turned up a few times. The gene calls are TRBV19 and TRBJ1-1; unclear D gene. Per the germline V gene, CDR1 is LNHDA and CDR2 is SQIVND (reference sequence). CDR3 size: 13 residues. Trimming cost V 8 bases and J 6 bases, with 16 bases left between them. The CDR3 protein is CASAGQPYPEAFF. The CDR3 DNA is TGTGCCAGTGCGGGTCAACCTTACCCTGAAGCTTTCTTT.

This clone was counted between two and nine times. The CDR3 protein is CASTGTSGAVKQFF. In nucleotides, the CDR3 is TGTGCCAGCACCGGGACTAGCGGGGCGGTAAAGCAGTTCTTC. The genes are TRBV2 and TRBJ2-1; 13 nucleotides line up with TRBD2. Germline V lookup: CDR1 SNHLY, CDR2 FYNNEI. The CDR3 is 14 residues long. V was pared by 7 bases and J by 11 bases, with 8 bases of the junction left unmatched.

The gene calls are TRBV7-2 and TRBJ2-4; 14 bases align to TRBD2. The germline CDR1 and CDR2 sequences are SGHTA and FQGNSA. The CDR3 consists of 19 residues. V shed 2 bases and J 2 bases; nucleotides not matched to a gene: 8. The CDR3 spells CASSLLRLAGGLPKNIQYF. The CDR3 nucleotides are TGTGCCAGCAGCTTACTGCGACTAGCGGGGGGGCTGCCCAAAAACATTCAGTACTTC.

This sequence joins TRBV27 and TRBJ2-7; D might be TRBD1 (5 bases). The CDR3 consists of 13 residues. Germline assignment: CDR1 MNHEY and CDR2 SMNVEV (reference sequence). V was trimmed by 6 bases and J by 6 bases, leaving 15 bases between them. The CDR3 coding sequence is TGTGCCAGCAGCCCCCCAGGGAACCTCGAGCAGTACTTC. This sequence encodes CASSPPGNLEQYF.

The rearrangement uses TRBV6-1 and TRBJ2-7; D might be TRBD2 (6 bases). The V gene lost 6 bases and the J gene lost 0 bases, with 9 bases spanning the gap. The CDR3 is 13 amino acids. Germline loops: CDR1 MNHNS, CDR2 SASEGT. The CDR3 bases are TGTGCCAGCAGGTTGGACTACTCCTACGAGCAGTACTTC. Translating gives CASRLDYSYEQYF.

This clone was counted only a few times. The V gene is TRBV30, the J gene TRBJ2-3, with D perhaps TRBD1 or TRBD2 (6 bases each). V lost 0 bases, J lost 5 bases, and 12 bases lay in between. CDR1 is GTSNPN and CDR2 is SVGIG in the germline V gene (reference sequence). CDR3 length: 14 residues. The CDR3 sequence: CAWSVSGEEDTQYF. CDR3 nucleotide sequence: TGTGCCTGGAGTGTGTCAGGGGAGGAAGATACGCAGTATTTT.

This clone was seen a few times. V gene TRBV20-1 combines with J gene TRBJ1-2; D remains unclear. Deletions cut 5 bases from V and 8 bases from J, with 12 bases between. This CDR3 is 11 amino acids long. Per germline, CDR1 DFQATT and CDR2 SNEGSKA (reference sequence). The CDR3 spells CSAGHDVGYTF. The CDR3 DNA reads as TGCAGTGCTGGGCACGACGTAGGCTACACCTTC.

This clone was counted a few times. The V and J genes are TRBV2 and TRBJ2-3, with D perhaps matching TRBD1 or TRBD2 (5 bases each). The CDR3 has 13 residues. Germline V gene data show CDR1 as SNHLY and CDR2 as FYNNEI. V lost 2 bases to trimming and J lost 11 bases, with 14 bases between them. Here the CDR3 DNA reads TGTGCCAGCAGTGAATATCGGCCAGGGAGGCAGTATTTT. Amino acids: CASSEYRPGRQYF.

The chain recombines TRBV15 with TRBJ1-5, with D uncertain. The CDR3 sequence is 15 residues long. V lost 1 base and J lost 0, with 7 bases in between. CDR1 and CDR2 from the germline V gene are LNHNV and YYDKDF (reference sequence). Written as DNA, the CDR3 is TGTGCCACCAGCAGAGGGCAACTTAGCAATCAGCCCCAGCATTTT. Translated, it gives CATSRGQLSNQPQHF.

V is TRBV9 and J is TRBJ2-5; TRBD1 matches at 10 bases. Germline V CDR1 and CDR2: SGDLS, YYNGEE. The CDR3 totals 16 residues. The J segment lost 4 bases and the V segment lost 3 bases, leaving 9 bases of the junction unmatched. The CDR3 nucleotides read TGTGCCAGCAGCGAGAGGGGACAGGGGAAGATAGAGACCCAGTACTTC. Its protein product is CASSERGQGKIETQYF.

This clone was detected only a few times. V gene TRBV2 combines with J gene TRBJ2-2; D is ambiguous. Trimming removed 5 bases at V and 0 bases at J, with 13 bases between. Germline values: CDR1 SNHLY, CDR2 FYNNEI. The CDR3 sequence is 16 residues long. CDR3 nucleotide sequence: TGTGCCAGCAGTCCTCTTAACAACGCGAACACCGGGGAGCTGTTTTTT. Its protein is CASSPLNNANTGELFF.

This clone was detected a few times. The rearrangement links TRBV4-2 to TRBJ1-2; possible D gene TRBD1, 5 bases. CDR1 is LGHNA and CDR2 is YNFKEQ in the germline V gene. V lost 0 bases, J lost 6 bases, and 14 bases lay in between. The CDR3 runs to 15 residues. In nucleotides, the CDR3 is TGTGCCAGCAGCCAAGAGGCGGTAGGGGCTCATGGCTACACCTTC. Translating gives CASSQEAVGAHGYTF.

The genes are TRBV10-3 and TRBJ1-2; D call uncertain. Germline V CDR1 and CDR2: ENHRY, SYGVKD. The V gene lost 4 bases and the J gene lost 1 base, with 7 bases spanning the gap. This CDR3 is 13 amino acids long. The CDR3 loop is CAISGGVNYGYTF. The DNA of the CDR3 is TGTGCCATCAGTGGGGGAGTTAACTATGGCTACACCTTC.